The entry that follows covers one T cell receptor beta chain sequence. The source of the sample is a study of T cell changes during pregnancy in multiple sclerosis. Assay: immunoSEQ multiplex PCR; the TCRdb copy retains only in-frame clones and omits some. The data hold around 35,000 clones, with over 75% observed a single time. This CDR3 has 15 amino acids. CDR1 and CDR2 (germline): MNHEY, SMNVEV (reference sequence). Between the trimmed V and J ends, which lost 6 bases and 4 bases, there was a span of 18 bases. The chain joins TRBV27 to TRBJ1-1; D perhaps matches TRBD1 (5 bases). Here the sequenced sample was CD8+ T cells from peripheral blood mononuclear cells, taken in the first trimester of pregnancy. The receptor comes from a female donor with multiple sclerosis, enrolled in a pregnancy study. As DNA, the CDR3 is TGTGCCAGCAGCTCCCCCGTTAAGGGGCTCACTGAAGCTTTCTTT. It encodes CASSSPVKGLTEAFF.